The 21 T cell receptor beta chains presented below share a single source sample, sequenced in a study of blood T cell repertoires in COVID-19. Repertoires were generated with immunoSEQ multiplex PCR, while TCRdb's copy carries only in-frame clones and drops some. Of some 340,000 clones in the sample, 85% to 95% were seen once. Sample: PBMCs or T cells enriched from blood (not recorded which). The receptor set was obtained from a young woman who had been exposed to COVID-19.

The chain recombines TRBV2 with TRBJ1-5, with a tentative D call TRBD1 (6 bases). V was shortened by 4 bases and J by 3 bases, with 10 bases between the two germline ends. The CDR3 sequence is 14 residues long. Germline values: CDR1 SNHLY, CDR2 FYNNEI. In nucleotides, the CDR3 is TGTGCCAGCAGTGGACGGGACACCAATCAGCCCCAGCATTTT. Protein product: CASSGRDTNQPQHF.

The gene calls are TRBV2 and TRBJ1-4, with D possibly TRBD1 on 5 matching bases. The germline CDR1 and CDR2 sequences are SNHLY and FYNNEI. Trimming took 3 bases from V and 5 from J, leaving 16 bases between them. CDR3 length: 16 residues. CDR3 protein: CASSDKTSGGNEKLFF. The DNA of the CDR3 is TGTGCCAGCAGTGATAAGACCTCGGGGGGGAATGAAAAACTGTTTTTT.

V is TRBV19 and J is TRBJ1-6; 10 nucleotides agree with TRBD1. The trim removed 6 bases at V and 6 bases at J, leaving 11 bases unmatched. The CDR3 runs to 17 residues. Germline values: CDR1 LNHDA, CDR2 SQIVND (reference sequence). The CDR3 loop is CASRTTAWTGGNSPLHF. CDR3 nucleotides: TGTGCCAGTAGAACTACCGCATGGACAGGGGGTAATTCACCCCTCCACTTT.

V is TRBV7-2 and J is TRBJ1-5; 8 nucleotides line up with TRBD1. Trimming removed 4 bases from V and 6 bases from J; junction bases left unmatched: 5. This CDR3 has 14 amino acids. Germline V gene lookup returns CDR1 SGHTA and CDR2 FQGNSA. CDR3: CASSSQGARQPQHF. The CDR3 region has the DNA TGTGCCAGCAGCTCGCAGGGGGCGCGTCAGCCCCAGCATTTT. The full variable domain, in which reference TRBV7-2 and TRBJ1-5 provide the parts outside the CDR3, is GAGVSQSPSNKVTEKGKDVELRCDPISGHTALYWYRQSLGQGLEFLIYFQGNSAPDKSGLPSDRFSAERTGGSVSTLTIQRTQQEDSAVYLCASSSQGARQPQHFGDGTRLSIL.

The genes are TRBV19 and TRBJ1-1; a weak D match, TRBD1 (6 bases). The CDR3 runs to 17 residues. Germline lookup yields CDR1 LNHDA and CDR2 SQIVND (reference sequence). Trimming cost V 6 bases and J 3 bases, with 23 bases left between them. Written as DNA, the CDR3 is TGTGCCAGTAGAGATATTGCGAGGGGGGGGTACGACACTGAAGCTTTCTTT. Translating it yields CASRDIARGGYDTEAFF.

This chain links TRBV7-9 with TRBJ2-3; D uncertain. The CDR3 sequence is 12 residues long. The germline V gene has CDR1 SEHNR and CDR2 FQNEAQ (reference sequence). Deletions cut 5 bases from V and 5 bases from J, with 8 bases between. The CDR3 region is CASSPQEDTQYF. The CDR3 DNA follows: TGTGCCAGCAGCCCCCAGGAAGATACGCAGTATTTT.

The V gene is TRBV7-9, the J gene TRBJ1-4; 7 bases are a match to TRBD1. The CDR3 covers 14 residues. Germline V CDR1 and CDR2: SEHNR, FQNEAQ (reference sequence). V shed 5 bases and J 2 bases; nucleotides not matched to a gene: 2. For the CDR3, the DNA is TGTGCCAGCAGCCCACAGGGGACTAATGAAAAACTGTTTTTT. This translates into CASSPQGTNEKLFF.

This chain links TRBV6-5 with TRBJ2-1, with no clear D. This CDR3 region has 11 residues. With 10 bases removed from V and 7 bases from J, the gap between germline ends came to 11 bases. Germline V gene lookup returns CDR1 MNHEY and CDR2 SVGAGI. The CDR3 loop is CATAPVNEQFF. The CDR3 DNA sequence: TGTGCCACTGCCCCGGTTAATGAGCAGTTCTTC.

This chain connects TRBV4-3 to TRBJ2-1, with 12 nucleotides matching TRBD2. Losses at the gene ends were 0 bases for V and 7 bases for J; bases not matched to a gene: 16. The CDR3 has 20 amino acids. CDR1 is LGHNA, CDR2 YSLEER, per germline. The CDR3: CASSQDRTWPSGGAGNEQFF. DNA for the CDR3: TGCGCCAGCAGCCAAGATAGAACTTGGCCTAGCGGGGGGGCCGGAAATGAGCAGTTCTTC.

The rearrangement joins TRBV7-9 to TRBJ2-7; 9 bases align to TRBD1. The CDR3 is made up of 14 amino acids. Germline loops: CDR1 SEHNR, CDR2 FQNEAQ (reference sequence). The trim removed 5 bases at V and 2 bases at J, leaving 4 bases unmatched. The CDR3 spells CASSPGQGPYEQYF. In DNA, the CDR3 is TGTGCCAGCAGCCCGGGACAGGGACCCTACGAGCAGTACTTC.

This chain connects TRBV5-1 to TRBJ1-2; D gene ambiguous. The CDR3 sequence is 15 residues long. Germline V gene sequence: CDR1 SGHRS, CDR2 YFSETQ. The germline V and J ends were trimmed by 5 bases and 2 bases, with 16 bases remaining between them. CDR3 sequence: CASRPPSPVNYGYTF. CDR3 coding DNA: TGCGCCAGCAGACCCCCCTCGCCGGTGAACTATGGCTACACCTTC.

V and J are TRBV7-2 and TRBJ2-1; 9 bases fit TRBD1. Germline CDR1 and CDR2: SGHTA and FQGNSA. Trimming took 1 base from V and 6 from J; bases not matched to a gene: 4. The CDR3 has 15 residues. DNA of the CDR3: TGTGCCAGCAGCTTAGGGGACAGGGCCCGCAATGAGCAGTTCTTC. Its translation: CASSLGDRARNEQFF.

V usage is TRBV7-9 and J usage is TRBJ1-2; D call uncertain. V lost 6 bases, J lost 3 bases, and 11 bases lay in between. The CDR3 is 13 residues long. Per the germline V gene, CDR1 is SEHNR and CDR2 is FQNEAQ (reference sequence). CDR3 DNA: TGTGCCAGCAGAGCAAGTGCGTACTATGGCTACACCTTC. Amino acid sequence: CASRASAYYGYTF.

V gene TRBV18 combines with J gene TRBJ1-4; 7 positions agree with TRBD1. V trimming: 6 bases; J trimming: 4 bases; junction bases outside the gene matches: 14. Germline V CDR1 and CDR2: KGHSH, LQKENI. CDR3 size: 17 residues. CDR3 sequence reads: CASSQQGHLHLNEKLFF. As DNA, the CDR3 is TGTGCCAGCTCGCAACAGGGGCACCTCCACCTTAATGAAAAACTGTTTTTT. The full variable domain, rest sourced from reference TRBV18 and TRBJ1-4, is NAGVMQNPRHLVRRRGQEARLRCSPMKGHSHVYWYRQLPEEGLKFMVYLQKENIIDESGMPKERFSAEFPKEGPSILRIQQVVRGDSAAYFCASSQQGHLHLNEKLFFGSGTQLSVL.

Remarks on this clone: Other DNA sequences in this sample translate to the same CDR3. This chain uses TRBV3-1 (or the pseudogene TRBV3-2) with TRBJ2-7; D is perhaps TRBD2 (6 bases). Trimming cost V 1 base and J 3 bases, with 7 bases left between them. This CDR3 contains 13 residues. Germline CDR1 LGHDT, CDR2 YNNKEL (reference sequence). In nucleotides, the CDR3 is TGTGCCAGCAGCCAAGGGAGGGGCTACGAGCAGTACTTC. Amino acid sequence: CASSQGRGYEQYF.

This chain connects TRBV6-5 to TRBJ2-4, with D perhaps TRBD2 (6 bases). The CDR3 covers 12 residues. CDR1 is MNHEY, CDR2 SVGAGI, per germline. Trimming removed 8 bases from V and 6 bases from J, with 11 bases in between. CDR3 nucleotide sequence: TGTGCCAGCGGGAGGAGCGGAAACATTCAGTACTTC. Translated: CASGRSGNIQYF.

CDR3 sequence reads: CASSLGQNSNQPQHF. In nucleotides, the CDR3 is TGCGCCAGCAGCTTGGGACAGAATAGCAATCAGCCCCAGCATTTT. The chain combines TRBV5-1 with TRBJ1-5, with D possibly being TRBD1 (5 bases). CDR1 and CDR2 from the germline V gene are SGHRS and YFSETQ. The CDR3 totals 15 residues. The ends were cut back, 0 bases at V and 0 bases at J, with 7 bases in the middle. The full variable domain, its missing parts supplied by reference TRBV5-1 and TRBJ1-5, is KAGVTQTPRYLIKTRGQQVTLSCSPISGHRSVSWYQQTPGQGLQFLFEYFSETQRNKGNFPGRFSGRQFSNSRSEMNVSTLELGDSALYLCASSLGQNSNQPQHFGDGTRLSIL.

V and J are TRBV7-8 and TRBJ1-5; 7 nucleotides align to TRBD1. The CDR3 is 18 residues long. Trimming cost V 2 bases and J 6 bases; bases outside gene matches: 16. Germline V gene lookup returns CDR1 SGHVS and CDR2 FQNEAQ. CDR3 protein: CASSLLFRQGVRSQPQHF. DNA for the CDR3: TGTGCCAGCAGCTTACTGTTTCGACAGGGTGTACGAAGTCAGCCCCAGCATTTT.

The chain carries TRBV7-9 and TRBJ2-5; no clear D. Per the germline V gene, CDR1 is SEHNR and CDR2 is FQNEAQ (reference sequence). Trimming took off 1 base at V and 4 bases at J, with 7 bases between the two ends. The CDR3 sequence is 13 residues long. CDR3 in amino acids: CASSLVVRETQYF. CDR3 in DNA: TGTGCCAGCAGCTTAGTAGTACGAGAGACCCAGTACTTC.

V usage is TRBV12-5 and J usage is TRBJ1-6; D not certain. Germline V gives CDR1 LGHNT, CDR2 FRNRAP. Trimming pared 2 bases from V and 0 bases from J, leaving 8 bases between. The CDR3 is 16 residues long. In nucleotides, the CDR3 is TGTGCTAGTGGTTTGAGGAGCAGCTCCTATAATTCACCCCTCCACTTT. Residues: CASGLRSSSYNSPLHF. The full variable domain, completed using reference TRBV12-5 and TRBJ1-6, is DARVTQTPRHKVTEMGQEVTMRCQPILGHNTVFWYRQTMMQGLELLAYFRNRAPLDDSGMPKDRFSAEMPDATLATLKIQPSEPRDSAVYFCASGLRSSSYNSPLHFGNGTRLTVT.

The V gene is TRBV7-2, the J gene TRBJ2-3; D not resolved. V lost 1 base and J 2 bases, leaving 7 bases between the germline ends. The CDR3 runs to 14 residues. Germline-derived CDR1 and CDR2 are SGHTA and FQGNSA. The CDR3 sequence is CASSLDLNTDTQYF. The CDR3 coding sequence is TGTGCCAGCAGCTTAGATCTAAACACAGATACGCAGTATTTT.